The T cell receptor (beta chain) under discussion was sequenced for a study of T cell changes during pregnancy in multiple sclerosis. Sequencing was performed with immunoSEQ multiplex PCR; in TCRdb, only in-frame clones are kept and a portion is missing. The profile shows tens of thousands of clones, about 92% of them singletons. The V end lost 6 bases, the J end lost 4 bases, and 16 bases lay between the germline ends. The CDR3 contains 15 residues. Germline V gene data show CDR1 as SGHTA and CDR2 as FQGTGA. Here the sequenced sample was peripheral blood, taken before pregnancy. This chain joins TRBV7-3 and TRBJ2-1; possibly TRBD1 for D (6 bases). The clonotype comes from a female donor with multiple sclerosis, enrolled in a pregnancy study. The DNA of the CDR3 is TGTGCCAGCAGTTTGCAGGACAGTTTATACAATGAGCAGTTCTTC. Protein sequence: CASSLQDSLYNEQFF.